Below are 29 T cell receptor beta chains sequenced from a single sample in a study of cytomegalovirus exposure and HLA in healthy donors. 60 Vbeta and 13 Jbeta primers were used in PCR. The repertoire was sequenced with immunoSEQ multiplex PCR; TCRdb's copy has only in-frame clones and lacks some. The sample yields about 160,000 clones, roughly four fifths seen once. Sequenced material: PBMCs. Receptors originate from a woman in her thirties or forties in good health and CMV-seronegative.

The rearrangement uses TRBV19 and TRBJ1-1, with D uncertain. Germline V gene data show CDR1 as LNHDA and CDR2 as SQIVND (reference sequence). V was shortened by 9 bases and J by 5 bases, with 19 bases between the two germline ends. The CDR3 totals 14 residues. CDR3 sequence (DNA): TGTGCCAGCCTAAGGCCTGGGAGGAGGACTGAAGCTTTCTTT. Translated: CASLRPGRRTEAFF.

J is TRBJ1-3 and V is TRBV11-2, with 10 bases matching TRBD1. Trimming cost V 6 bases and J 4 bases; bases outside gene matches: 9. Germline loops: CDR1 SGHAT, CDR2 FQNNGV. CDR3 length: 16 residues. The CDR3 DNA is TGTGCCAGCAGATCCGGGACAGGGGTGTTCGGAAACACCATATATTTT. Translating it yields CASRSGTGVFGNTIYF.

The J gene is TRBJ2-1, the V gene TRBV15; 8 nucleotides align to TRBD2. Trimming took 2 bases from V and 3 from J; bases not matched to a gene: 9. The CDR3 is 17 amino acids. Per the germline V gene, CDR1 is LNHNV and CDR2 is YYDKDF (reference sequence). The chain's CDR3 is CATSRLIAGSGYNEQFF. CDR3 bases: TGTGCCACCAGCAGACTCATAGCGGGAAGTGGCTACAATGAGCAGTTCTTC.

The rearrangement links TRBV6-1 to TRBJ2-7; 7 bases align to TRBD2. V was clipped by 2 bases and J by 2 bases; unmatched bases: 6. The CDR3 is 15 residues long. Looked up from germline, CDR1 is MNHNS and CDR2 is SASEGT. The CDR3 loop is CASSETAGYPYEQYF. The DNA for the CDR3 is TGTGCCAGCAGTGAAACAGCGGGATACCCCTACGAGCAGTACTTC.

This clone was recorded a few times. This rearrangement joins TRBV27 to TRBJ2-3, with D maybe TRBD2 (6 bases). The length of the CDR3 is 14 residues. V was cut by 2 bases and J by 6 bases, with 12 bases left in between. The germline V gene encodes CDR1 MNHEY and CDR2 SMNVEV (reference sequence). The CDR3 sequence: CASSLREPADTQYF. CDR3 nucleotide sequence: TGTGCCAGCAGTTTACGGGAGCCCGCTGATACGCAGTATTTT.

This clone appeared once. The chain uses TRBV7-8 and TRBJ2-3; TRBD2 agrees at 9 bases. Trimming at V came to 4 bases and at J to 0 bases, leaving 11 bases not matched to a gene. CDR3 length: 18 amino acids. Germline CDR1 reads SGHVS; CDR2 reads FQNEAQ. The CDR3 DNA is TGTGCCAGCAGCTCGAGCTGGACTAGCGCTTCTAGCACAGATACGCAGTATTTT. Its protein is CASSSSWTSASSTDTQYF.

The chain joins TRBV19 to TRBJ1-5, with D possibly matching TRBD1 (5 bases). V gave up 4 bases and J gave up 5 bases, with 9 bases separating them. The germline V gene encodes CDR1 LNHDA and CDR2 SQIVND (reference sequence). The CDR3 spans 13 residues. Here the CDR3 DNA reads TGTGCCAGTAGTAGACAGTTGGATCAGCCCCAGCATTTT. Amino acid sequence: CASSRQLDQPQHF.

The J gene is TRBJ2-1, the V gene TRBV14; D gene ambiguous. This CDR3 spans 13 amino acids. Germline CDR1 is SGHDN and CDR2 is FVKESK. V dropped 2 bases and J dropped 10 bases, with 12 bases sitting between them. The CDR3 DNA follows: TGTGCCAGCAGCCAAACCTTAGAATCCGAGCAGTTCTTC. It yields the protein CASSQTLESEQFF.

This sequence joins TRBV5-1 and TRBJ2-2; the match to TRBD2 covers 8 bases. This CDR3 has 16 residues. The V gene end was trimmed by 4 bases and the J gene end by 4 bases; junction bases not matched to a gene: 9. Germline CDR1 reads SGHRS; CDR2 reads YFSETQ. DNA of the CDR3: TGCGCCAGCAGCACGCCCGGCCTAGCGGGCACCGGGGAGCTGTTTTTT. Translating it yields CASSTPGLAGTGELFF.

This chain uses TRBV7-6 with TRBJ1-1, with 9 bases aligning to TRBD1. The CDR3 consists of 15 residues. With V trimmed by 5 bases and J by 0 bases, 4 bases remained unmatched. Germline V gene sequence: CDR1 SGHVS, CDR2 FNYEAQ. The CDR3 sequence: CASSPRTGVNTEAFF. DNA of the CDR3: TGTGCCAGCAGCCCTCGGACAGGGGTGAACACTGAAGCTTTCTTT.

The V and J genes are TRBV5-4 and TRBJ1-1; TRBD1 might be the D (5 bases). This CDR3 is 16 amino acids long. Germline V CDR1 and CDR2: SGHNT, YYREEE (reference sequence). The ends were cut back, 3 bases at V and 4 bases at J, with 19 bases in the middle. The DNA of the CDR3 is TGTGCCAGCAGCTCTGGGGGGGGGAAGGGGACCACTGAAGCTTTCTTT. Translated, it gives CASSSGGGKGTTEAFF. The entire variable domain, with the rest obtained from reference TRBV5-4 and TRBJ1-1, is as follows: ETGVTQSPTHLIKTRGQQVTLRCSSQSGHNTVSWYQQALGQGPQFIFQYYREEENGRGNFPPRFSGLQFPNYSSELNVNALELDDSALYLCASSSGGGKGTTEAFFGQGTRLTVV.

CDR3 bases: TGTGCCAGCAGCTTATGGGACAGGGGAGGCGAGCAGTACTTC. As protein: CASSLWDRGGEQYF. V is TRBV11-2 and J is TRBJ2-7; 10 nucleotides agree with TRBD1. J gave up 6 bases and V 2 bases, and 4 bases lay outside the gene matches. CDR3 length: 14 amino acids. In germline, CDR1 is SGHAT, CDR2 FQNNGV.

This rearrangement joins TRBV12-5 to TRBJ2-3; 11 bases are shared with TRBD2. The CDR3 contains 15 residues. The V gene end was trimmed by 6 bases and the J gene end by 2 bases; junction bases not matched to a gene: 4. Germline V gene sequence: CDR1 LGHNT, CDR2 FRNRAP. The chain's CDR3 is CASGSTSGATDTQYF. CDR3 coding DNA: TGTGCTAGTGGCTCGACTAGCGGGGCCACAGATACGCAGTATTTT.

The genes are TRBV6-6 and TRBJ2-7; 7 positions match TRBD2. Germline lookup yields CDR1 MNHNY and CDR2 SVGAGI (reference sequence). Losses at the gene ends were 2 bases for V and 2 bases for J; bases not matched to a gene: 9. The CDR3 spans 16 residues. The CDR3: CASSYEGGSGAYEQYF. In DNA form, the CDR3 reads TGTGCCAGCAGTTACGAGGGAGGGAGCGGGGCCTACGAGCAGTACTTC.

V and J are TRBV14 and TRBJ2-3; 8 nucleotides match TRBD2. V shed 4 bases, J shed 3 bases, and the junction held 0 bases outside the gene matches. Germline V gives CDR1 SGHDN, CDR2 FVKESK. CDR3 length: 13 amino acids. In DNA form, the CDR3 reads TGTGCCAGCAGCCTAGCGGGAACAGATACGCAGTATTTT. Its protein is CASSLAGTDTQYF.

This chain joins TRBV5-1 and TRBJ2-2; possibly TRBD2 for D (6 bases). The CDR3 contains 15 residues. Trimming removed 5 bases from V and 4 bases from J, with 15 bases in between. The germline V gene has CDR1 SGHRS and CDR2 YFSETQ. CDR3 region: CASSLGGPITGELFF. The DNA of the CDR3 is TGCGCCAGCAGTCTCGGAGGGCCCATCACCGGGGAGCTGTTTTTT.

This clone has only a few counts. This sequence joins TRBV7-5 and TRBJ2-2; the table calls TRBD1, which could not be checked here. TRBV7-5 is given as a pseudogene. The CDR3 is 18 residues long. CDR3: CARRPPGQGFAGTGELFF. The CDR3 nucleotides are TGTGCCAGAAGGCCTCCGGGACAGGGGTTTGCGGGCACCGGGGAGCTGTTTTTT.

The gene calls are TRBV6-4 and TRBJ1-2; TRBD1 aligns across 8 bases. The CDR3 is 14 amino acids. With V trimmed by 5 bases and J by 5 bases, 7 bases remained unmatched. Germline CDR1 and CDR2: MRHNA and SNTAGT. The CDR3 here is CASSRTGSGYGYTF. The CDR3 DNA reads as TGTGCCAGCAGTCGGACAGGGAGTGGTTATGGCTACACCTTC.

This clone was counted only a few times. The chain carries TRBV5-1 and TRBJ1-1, with a tentative D call TRBD1 (5 bases). CDR3 length: 12 residues. V was cut by 3 bases and J by 7 bases, with 10 bases left in between. Germline CDR1 reads SGHRS; CDR2 reads YFSETQ. The CDR3 sequence: CASSSQGFEAFF. CDR3 DNA sequence: TGCGCCAGCAGCTCTCAGGGCTTTGAAGCTTTCTTT.

The V call is TRBV11-3, the J call TRBJ1-1; 7 bases align to TRBD1. The V segment lost 1 base and the J segment 1 base; nucleotides outside the gene matches: 0. The CDR3 is 14 amino acids. CDR1 is SGHNT, CDR2 YENEEA, per germline. In DNA, the CDR3 is TGTGCCAGCAGCTTAGGGACAGGGAACACTGAAGCTTTCTTT. Protein sequence: CASSLGTGNTEAFF.

This clone was observed a handful of times. The gene calls are TRBV7-8 and TRBJ1-1; a weak D match, TRBD1 (5 bases). Germline V gene sequence: CDR1 SGHVS, CDR2 FQNEAQ. Trimming shortened V by 4 bases and J by 3 bases, and 12 bases separated the two germline ends. CDR3 length: 14 residues. The CDR3 coding sequence is TGTGCCAGCAGCTCCCTGACGGGGGACACTGAAGCTTTCTTT. It is translated as CASSSLTGDTEAFF.

Written as DNA, the CDR3 is TGTGCCTGGAGTTTAGGGGGCGCAACAGATACGCAGTATTTT. It codes for CAWSLGGATDTQYF. V usage is TRBV30 and J usage is TRBJ2-3, with 7 bases that match TRBD1. This CDR3 has 14 amino acids. The V and J ends lost 2 bases and 3 bases, in that order; junction bases with no gene match: 5. The germline V gene encodes CDR1 GTSNPN and CDR2 SVGIG (reference sequence).

The chain joins TRBV30 to TRBJ2-5; D unclear. The DNA end favors TRBJ2-7, so the J call may be wrong. The CDR3 consists of 14 residues. Germline CDR1 and CDR2: GTSNPN and SVGIG (reference sequence). CDR3 sequence reads: CAWRDPIFSYEQYF. DNA of the CDR3: TGTGCCTGGAGAGATCCTATCTTTTCCTACGAGCAGTACTTC.

This chain connects TRBV28 to TRBJ1-2; 8 bases match TRBD1. This CDR3 has 21 residues. V lost 4 bases to trimming and J lost 1 base; unmatched junction nucleotides: 23. Germline V gives CDR1 MDHEN, CDR2 SYDVKM. The CDR3 reads CASSSPEGSTGTGLLNYGYTF. In nucleotides, the CDR3 is TGTGCCAGCAGTTCCCCAGAGGGATCTACCGGGACAGGACTCCTTAACTATGGCTACACCTTC.

The chain joins TRBV2 to TRBJ2-7, with D hard to call. CDR1 and CDR2 (germline): SNHLY, FYNNEI. With 8 bases removed from V and 3 bases from J, the gap between germline ends came to 11 bases. CDR3 length: 12 residues. The CDR3 loop is CASEAFLYEQYF. The CDR3 region has the DNA TGTGCCAGCGAAGCCTTCCTCTACGAGCAGTACTTC.

The chain combines TRBV5-1 with TRBJ1-2; 9 bases fit TRBD1. This CDR3 is 18 amino acids long. CDR1 SGHRS and CDR2 YFSETQ come from the germline V gene. After removal of 4 bases from V and 4 bases from J, the junction contained 17 bases not matched to a gene. CDR3: CASSPTGGEDSRFYGYTF. CDR3 bases: TGCGCCAGCAGCCCGACAGGGGGAGAAGATTCGCGCTTCTATGGCTACACCTTC.

The rearrangement uses TRBV27 and TRBJ2-3; D is undetermined. The CDR3 has 13 residues. Germline assignment: CDR1 MNHEY and CDR2 SMNVEV (reference sequence). V was cut by 6 bases and J by 0 bases, with 7 bases left in between. The CDR3 reads CASRQLSTDTQYF. The CDR3, as DNA: TGTGCCAGCAGACAGCTAAGCACAGATACGCAGTATTTT.

This clone has just one count. The chain employs TRBV5-1 and TRBJ2-7; TRBD1 agrees at 10 bases. The CDR3 sequence is 15 residues long. The trim removed 4 bases at V and 4 bases at J, leaving 8 bases unmatched. The germline CDR1 and CDR2 sequences are SGHRS and YFSETQ. The CDR3, as DNA: TGCGCCAGCAGCGCCGGCGGGACAGGGGCATACGAGCAGTACTTC. It specifies CASSAGGTGAYEQYF.

This chain connects TRBV28 to TRBJ2-7; D is possibly TRBD2 (6 bases). The CDR3 has 14 amino acids. V dropped 7 bases and J dropped 2 bases, with 15 bases sitting between them. Germline V gives CDR1 MDHEN, CDR2 SYDVKM. The CDR3 sequence: CASNPGGDPYEQYF. CDR3 nucleotide sequence: TGTGCCAGCAACCCCGGCGGGGATCCCTACGAGCAGTACTTC.